Following are 14 T cell receptor beta chains from one sample sequenced in a study of T cell clonality in common variable immunodeficiency. TCRdb's table, derived via immunoSEQ multiplex PCR, lists solely in-frame clones and lacks some. The specimen has about 34,000 clones, none found just once. The sequencing input was peripheral blood mononuclear cells. Every receptor here comes from a person aged 18 to 70 in good health.

Many counts were recorded for this clone. The CDR3 is cut off 3 residues early in the read; its end comes from the germline J gene. The rearrangement uses TRBV5-1 and TRBJ1-1; maybe TRBD1 (5 bases). CDR3 length: 14 amino acids. Germline V gene sequence: CDR1 SGHRS, CDR2 YFSETQ. V lost 1 base and J lost 1, with 8 bases in between. CDR3 sequence: CASSLSRANTEAFF. The CDR3 bases that were read are TGCGCCAGCAGCTTGTCCAGGGCGAACACTGAA.

This clone is medium-sized. The read stops 3 residues short of the end of the CDR3; the missing end is completed from the germline J gene. This rearrangement joins TRBV9 to TRBJ2-5, with D maybe TRBD2 (6 bases). The V and J ends lost 0 bases and 5 bases respectively, with 17 bases between them. Germline values: CDR1 SGDLS, CDR2 YYNGEE. This CDR3 has 16 residues. CDR3 loop: CASSVGGTGTYETQYF. The CDR3 DNA, read in part, is TGTGCCAGCAGCGTAGGAGGGACCGGGACTTACGAGACC.

This clone was seen at least ten times. Sequencing ends 3 residues short of the CDR3 end; the germline J gene provides the rest. The chain recombines TRBV6-4 with TRBJ1-4; 8 bases agree with TRBD1. Germline CDR1 is MRHNA and CDR2 is SNTAGT. The CDR3 consists of 16 residues. J was trimmed by 8 bases and V by 2 bases; bases with no gene match: 10. The covered CDR3 bases are TGTGCCAGCAGTGACACAGGGACAGGCCCCGGCGAAAAA. This codes for CASSDTGTGPGEK. The whole CDR3 sequence reads CASSDTGTGPGEKLFF.

This clone ranks as medium-sized. One end of the junction varies from germline; a read error may be responsible. The read ends 3 residues before the CDR3 terminus; that terminus is restored from the germline J gene. V usage is TRBV4-2 and J usage is TRBJ1-1, with a weak D call TRBD1 (5 bases). CDR1 and CDR2 from the germline V gene are LGHNA and YNFKEQ. CDR3 length: 16 residues. The CDR3 spells CASSQDPLGVTVGAFF. The part of the CDR3 DNA that was read is TGCGCCAGCAGCCAAGATCCATTAGGGGTCACAGTCGGG.

A remark on this clone: A read error may produce the germline difference seen at one junction end. The read is 3 residues too short to cover the CDR3 end, so that end is filled in from the germline J gene. This sample also contains other DNA sequences that code for the same CDR3. This chain uses TRBV11-2 with TRBJ1-6; D uncertain. Per germline, CDR1 SGHAT and CDR2 FQNNGV. CDR3 size: 15 residues. The sequenced part of the CDR3 DNA is TGTGCTAGCAGCCCGAAAGGAGGGTACAATTCACCC. Its translation is CASSPKGGYNSP. The whole CDR3 sequence reads CASSPKGGYNSPLHF.

This clone was seen ten or more times. The read halts 3 residues ahead of the CDR3 end, with the missing end drawn from the germline J gene. This sequence joins TRBV5-6 and TRBJ1-1; D may be TRBD1 (6 bases). V lost 5 bases, J lost 5 bases, and 16 bases lay in between. The CDR3 sequence is 14 residues long. Looked up from germline, CDR1 is SGHDT and CDR2 is YYEEEE. CDR3 region: CASRGGRRRTEAFF. The sequenced part of the CDR3 DNA is TGTGCCAGCAGAGGGGGACGGCGGAGGACTGAA. Combining the CDR3 with reference TRBV5-6 and TRBJ1-1 gives the whole variable domain DAGVTQSPTHLIKTRGQQVTLRCSPKSGHDTVSWYQQALGQGPQFIFQYYEEEERQRGNFPDRFSGHQFPNYSSELNVNALLLGDSALYLCASRGGRRRTEAFFGQGTRLTVV.

This clone was seen ten or more times. From the germline J gene comes the end of the CDR3, since the read stops 3 residues before it. The chain employs TRBV20-1 and TRBJ2-5; perhaps TRBD1 as D (6 bases). Germline V gene sequence: CDR1 DFQATT, CDR2 SNEGSKA (reference sequence). V shed 2 bases and J shed 5 bases, with 18 bases lying between them. The length of the CDR3 is 15 residues. CDR3 bases read: TGCAGTGCTAGACAGATACAGGGACGCTGGGAGACC. This codes for CSARQIQGRWET. The full CDR3 reads CSARQIQGRWETQYF.

This clone was counted at least ten times. The read falls 3 residues short of the CDR3 end, and the missing part is taken from the germline J gene. This rearrangement joins TRBV7-9 to TRBJ2-4, with D possibly being TRBD2 (7 bases). This CDR3 comprises 15 residues. The germline V gene has CDR1 SEHNR and CDR2 FQNEAQ (reference sequence). CDR3 DNA, as far as it was read: TGTGCCAGCAGCCCCGTCCTGGGGGGGCATAAGAGT. Amino acids: CASSPVLGGHKS. From start to end, the CDR3 is CASSPVLGGHKSQYF.

This clone was seen many times. The sequenced fragment ends 3 residues before the CDR3 boundary, so the rest is inferred from the germline J gene. V usage is TRBV20-1 and J usage is TRBJ1-2; 7 bases are shared with TRBD1. CDR3 length: 13 amino acids. Germline V gene data show CDR1 as DFQATT and CDR2 as SNEGSKA (reference sequence). V lost 4 bases and J lost 3; bases outside the gene matches: 5. The CDR3 is CSATAGGHYGYTF. Incomplete CDR3 DNA: TGCAGTGCTACTGCAGGGGGGCACTATGGC.

Ten or more counts support this clone. The CDR3 end lies 3 residues beyond the end of the read and is filled in from the germline J gene. The V gene is TRBV29-1, the J gene TRBJ2-7; TRBD1 matches 7 bases. Per germline, CDR1 SQVTM and CDR2 ANQGSEA. The CDR3 extends over 13 amino acids. J was trimmed by 2 bases and V by 5 bases; bases with no gene match: 6. The CDR3 DNA, read in part, is TGCAGCGTTTACAGGGGTACCCCCTACGAG. Amino acids: CSVYRGTPYE. The complete CDR3 reads CSVYRGTPYEQYF.

The table lists this clone with many counts. The read comes to an end 3 residues before the CDR3 does, leaving the germline J gene to fill in the end. This chain joins TRBV5-1 and TRBJ2-1, with D perhaps TRBD2 (6 bases). CDR3 length: 14 amino acids. The germline V gene encodes CDR1 SGHRS and CDR2 YFSETQ. V gave up 4 bases and J gave up 0 bases, with 8 bases separating them. The CDR3 sequence: CASSGGFSYNEQFF. CDR3 DNA, as far as it was read: TGCGCCAGCAGCGGGGGGTTCTCCTACAATGAG.

This clone occurred many times. The CDR3 end lies 3 residues beyond the end of the read and is filled in from the germline J gene. This chain uses TRBV19 with TRBJ1-5, with TRBD1 matching over 9 bases. There are 18 residues in the CDR3. Looked up from germline, CDR1 is LNHDA and CDR2 is SQIVND (reference sequence). V lost 4 bases, J lost 6 bases, and 16 bases stayed unmatched. The part of the CDR3 DNA that was read is TGTGCCAGTAGTAGAAATCGTCGGACAGGGGCAGTCCGTCAGCCC. This codes for CASSRNRRTGAVRQP. The whole CDR3 reads CASSRNRRTGAVRQPQHF.

Many counts were recorded for this clone. The CDR3 end falls 3 residues outside the read, so it is completed with the germline J gene. The J gene is TRBJ1-2, the V gene TRBV19, with 9 bases fitting TRBD1. After removal of 5 bases from V and 6 bases from J, the junction contained 4 bases not matched to a gene. This CDR3 has 13 residues. From germline, CDR1 is LNHDA and CDR2 SQIVND (reference sequence). The part of the CDR3 DNA that was read is TGTGCCAGTAGTGCAAGGACAGGGGATGGC. Translation: CASSARTGDG. The full CDR3 protein is CASSARTGDGYTF. The full variable domain, in which reference TRBV19 and TRBJ1-2 provide the parts outside the CDR3, is DGGITQSPKYLFRKEGQNVTLSCEQNLNHDAMYWYRQDPGQGLRLIYYSQIVNDFQKGDIAEGYSVSREKKESFPLTVTSAQKNPTAFYLCASSARTGDGYTFGSGTRLTVV.

The sample holds many counts of this clone. The CDR3 end falls 3 residues outside the read, so it is completed with the germline J gene. The chain recombines TRBV11-3 with TRBJ2-1; 9 nucleotides line up with TRBD1. J gave up 6 bases and V 5 bases, and 5 bases lay outside the gene matches. The CDR3 is 14 amino acids. Germline values: CDR1 SGHNT, CDR2 YENEEA. This CDR3 reads CASSHRDRANEQFF. The sequenced part of the CDR3 DNA is TGTGCCAGCAGCCACAGGGACAGGGCCAATGAG.